This TCR beta chain derives from a study of cytomegalovirus exposure and HLA in healthy donors. On this clone: Its antigen is not known.

Notes on the study in general: As was reported, the HLA-A and HLA-B alleles of most subjects were accurately predicted from TCR beta sequences. One later analysis reportedly identified an Asian-associated ancestry cluster that showed fewer N-insertions than the approximately 710-donor mean. Association of approximately 16,000 TCR beta sequences with HLA alleles was found at 0.05 false discovery rate in a later analysis.

Looked up from germline, CDR1 is SNHLY and CDR2 is FYNNEI. The V end lost 5 bases, the J end lost 0 bases, and 8 bases lay between the germline ends. The CDR3 loop spans 15 amino acids. In the PCR, 60 Vbeta and 13 Jbeta primers were used. Source study methods: Roughly 10 million shared chains were among approximately 80 million unique TCR beta chains counted in a later analysis. Produced via immunoSEQ multiplex PCR; TCRdb's table is partial and in-frame only. That table is the source of V, J and clone size, and D and trimming were worked out from the DNA. This repertoire shows some 110,000 clones, 76% found once; its top ten account for around 8.2%.

The chain joins TRBV2 to TRBJ2-6; possible D gene TRBD1, 6 bases. This TCR was recovered from a man in his forties in good health and CMV-seropositive. Sequencing used PBMCs. This CDR3 reads CASSRGSSGANVLTF. CDR3 nucleotide sequence: TGTGCCAGCAGTAGGGGGAGCTCTGGGGCCAACGTCCTGACTTTC.